This is a list of T cell receptor beta chains from one sample in a study of cytomegalovirus exposure and HLA in healthy donors. Assay used: immunoSEQ multiplex PCR; TCRdb lists only in-frame clones, some missing. The sample has approximately 270,000 clones, about 80% seen once. The specimen sequenced was PBMCs. The origin of the receptors is a girl aged 2 to 9 in good health and CMV-seronegative. Each CDR3 is given with its conserved first and last residue. Each record gives: D gene, V gene, clone size, J gene, CDR3 protein, CDR3 DNA. The D gene is left open where the match is weak. For some rows the clone size is stated as once, few or many, or as a class when expanded; others skip it.

TRBD2	TRBV5-6	.	TRBJ2-2	CASSLISLAGGKNTGELFF	TGTGCCAGCAGCTTGATTTCGCTAGCGGGGGGGAAGAACACCGGGGAGCTGTTTTTT
.	TRBV10-1	once	TRBJ2-3	CASSESTGDTQYF	TGCGCCAGCAGTGAGTCCACAGGGGATACGCAGTATTTT
.	TRBV9	.	TRBJ1-2	CASSAGEIPYGYTF	TGTGCCAGCAGCGCCGGGGAGATTCCCTATGGCTACACCTTC
.	TRBV4-2	once	TRBJ2-7	CASSPKQRWHEQYF	TGTGCCAGCAGCCCAAAGCAGCGGTGGCATGAGCAGTACTTC
TRBD1	TRBV29-1	.	TRBJ1-1	CSVEGPGGMNTEAFF	TGCAGCGTTGAAGGTCCAGGGGGGATGAACACTGAAGCTTTCTTT
.	TRBV5-4	few	TRBJ1-5	CASSSPNQPQHF	TGTGCCAGCAGCTCCCCTAATCAGCCCCAGCATTTT
.	TRBV15	few	TRBJ1-1	CATSLYRENTEAFF	TGTGCCACCAGCTTATACAGGGAGAACACTGAAGCTTTCTTT
.	TRBV18	.	TRBJ1-1	CASSPSAFLGDTEAFF	TGTGCCAGCTCACCAAGCGCGTTCTTAGGGGACACTGAAGCTTTCTTT
.	TRBV7-4	.	TRBJ1-1	CASSLEGGEAFF	TGTGCCAGCAGCTTAGAAGGGGGTGAAGCTTTCTTT
.	TRBV10-3	once	TRBJ1-6	CAISEGLISGSLHF	TGTGCCATCAGTGAGGGGCTAATTTCCGGATCACTCCACTTT
.	TRBV13	.	TRBJ2-7	CASSSGSYEQYF	TGTGCCAGCAGCTCTGGGAGCTACGAGCAGTACTTC
TRBD1	TRBV4-1	few	TRBJ1-2	CASRPTRGYYGYTF	TGCGCCAGCAGGCCGACCAGGGGGTACTATGGCTACACCTTC
.	TRBV7-9	.	TRBJ2-3	CASSSRELGDTQYF	TGTGCCAGCAGCTCCCGGGAATTGGGGGATACGCAGTATTTT
.	TRBV28	.	TRBJ2-7	CASSLWGGSSYEQYF	TGTGCCAGCAGTTTATGGGGGGGAAGCTCCTACGAGCAGTACTTC
TRBD2	TRBV10-3	.	TRBJ2-7	CAISGLAGGRDEQYF	TGTGCCATCAGTGGACTAGCGGGAGGGAGGGACGAGCAGTACTTC
.	TRBV7-2	.	TRBJ2-3	CASSLSLRLDTQYF	TGTGCCAGCAGCTTGTCCCTACGGTTAGATACGCAGTATTTT
.	TRBV6-1	.	TRBJ1-1	CASSERLEAFF	TGTGCCAGCAGTGAAAGACTCGAAGCTTTCTTT
TRBD1	TRBV7-2	.	TRBJ2-1	CASSLSGGREHEQFF	TGTGCCAGCAGCTTATCAGGGGGTAGAGAGCATGAGCAGTTCTTC
TRBD1	TRBV6-5	few	TRBJ1-5	CASRATGSGNQPQHF	TGTGCCAGCAGGGCGACAGGGAGTGGGAATCAGCCCCAGCATTTT
.	TRBV5-1	few	TRBJ1-2	CASSLGQLNYGYTF	TGCGCCAGCAGCTTGGGACAGCTTAACTATGGCTACACCTTC
.	TRBV28	.	TRBJ1-4	CASSILQGRLFF	TGTGCCAGCAGTATACTACAGGGACGGCTGTTTTTT
.	TRBV28	once	TRBJ1-5	CASSLRKGLGNQPQHF	TGTGCCAGCAGTTTACGGAAGGGGTTGGGCAATCAGCCCCAGCATTTT